Shown below are 9 T cell receptor beta chains from a single sample sequenced in a study of T cells after posttransplantation cyclophosphamide. The data were produced by immunoSEQ multiplex PCR, yet TCRdb's version contains in-frame clones alone and is incomplete. The sample holds about 66,000 clones, approximately 92% seen once. Sequenced sample: PBMCs. The source of these receptors is a young woman in good health and a related stem cell transplant donor.

The genes are TRBV28 and TRBJ2-2, with D perhaps matching TRBD2 (5 bases). The germline CDR1 and CDR2 sequences are MDHEN and SYDVKM. The CDR3 is 20 amino acids. Between the trimmed V and J ends, which lost 1 base and 4 bases, there was a span of 25 bases. CDR3 sequence: CASSLFRRASLRGGTGELFF. Here the CDR3 DNA reads TGTGCCAGCAGTTTATTCCGTCGGGCAAGCCTACGGGGTGGCACCGGGGAGCTGTTTTTT.

The chain employs TRBV4-2 and TRBJ2-5, with D perhaps TRBD1 (6 bases). The CDR3 is made up of 17 amino acids. Germline CDR1 LGHNA, CDR2 YNFKEQ. Trimming removed 0 bases at V and 4 bases at J, with 18 bases between. In nucleotides, the CDR3 is TGTGCCAGCAGCCAAGAAGATGCGGCAGGGGAAGGAGAGACCCAGTACTTC. This codes for CASSQEDAAGEGETQYF.

This chain links TRBV9 with TRBJ1-2, with D tentatively TRBD1 (5 bases). Deletions cut 2 bases from V and 8 bases from J, with 13 bases between. Germline V gene sequence: CDR1 SGDLS, CDR2 YYNGEE. The CDR3 has 13 amino acids. The CDR3 coding sequence is TGTGCCAGCAGCGTTGGGGACCCTTTCGGCTACACCTTC. It is translated as CASSVGDPFGYTF.

This chain connects TRBV4-3 to TRBJ2-2; 14 positions match TRBD2. The CDR3 totals 19 residues. J was trimmed by 3 bases and V by 0 bases; bases with no gene match: 6. Germline lookup yields CDR1 LGHNA and CDR2 YSLEER. The CDR3 sequence is CASSQEGTSGSLHTGELFF. The CDR3 bases are TGCGCCAGCAGCCAAGAAGGGACTAGCGGGAGCCTCCACACCGGGGAGCTGTTTTTT.

The chain combines TRBV7-9 with TRBJ2-5; TRBD2 agrees at 10 bases. The CDR3 covers 15 residues. The trim removed 1 base at V and 4 bases at J, leaving 3 bases unmatched. Germline values: CDR1 SEHNR, CDR2 FQNEAQ (reference sequence). The CDR3 coding sequence is TGTGCCAGCAGCTTAGGATCTAGCGGGGGAGAGACCCAGTACTTC. As protein: CASSLGSSGGETQYF.

The chain couples TRBV6-1 to TRBJ2-5; TRBD2 matches 8 bases. CDR1 and CDR2 (germline): MNHNS, SASEGT. CDR3 size: 15 residues. The J segment lost 5 bases and the V segment lost 4 bases, leaving 9 bases of the junction unmatched. The CDR3 DNA reads as TGTGCCAGCAGTGCGACGCGGGGGGCGGGGGAGACCCAGTACTTC. It codes for CASSATRGAGETQYF.

This clone was recorded once. The rearrangement uses TRBV4-1 and TRBJ2-7; D might be TRBD1 (5 bases). Trimming took off 2 bases at V and 4 bases at J, with 15 bases between the two ends. The CDR3 sequence is 15 residues long. In germline, CDR1 is MGHRA, CDR2 YSYEKL. CDR3: CASSQPTQGFYEQYF. CDR3 coding DNA: TGCGCCAGCAGCCAACCCACGCAGGGTTTTTACGAGCAGTACTTC.

The sample holds a few counts of this clone. The chain is built from TRBV4-1 and TRBJ1-2; maybe TRBD1 (5 bases). This CDR3 has 15 residues. V lost 1 base, J lost 2 bases, and 11 bases lay in between. Germline CDR1 is MGHRA and CDR2 is YSYEKL. Here the CDR3 DNA reads TGCGCCAGCAGCCAAGGGGCAGGGTACAACTATGGCTACACCTTC. Its protein is CASSQGAGYNYGYTF.

J is TRBJ1-2 and V is TRBV5-6, with D possibly TRBD1 on 5 matching bases. V dropped 4 bases and J dropped 8 bases, with 33 bases sitting between them. Germline V gene data show CDR1 as SGHDT and CDR2 as YYEEEE. The CDR3 sequence is 19 residues long. The CDR3, as DNA: TGTGCCAGCAGCGCCTTTGGCGCGCCAGGGACGCTCTATGAGGCCGGCTACACCTTC. Its translation: CASSAFGAPGTLYEAGYTF.